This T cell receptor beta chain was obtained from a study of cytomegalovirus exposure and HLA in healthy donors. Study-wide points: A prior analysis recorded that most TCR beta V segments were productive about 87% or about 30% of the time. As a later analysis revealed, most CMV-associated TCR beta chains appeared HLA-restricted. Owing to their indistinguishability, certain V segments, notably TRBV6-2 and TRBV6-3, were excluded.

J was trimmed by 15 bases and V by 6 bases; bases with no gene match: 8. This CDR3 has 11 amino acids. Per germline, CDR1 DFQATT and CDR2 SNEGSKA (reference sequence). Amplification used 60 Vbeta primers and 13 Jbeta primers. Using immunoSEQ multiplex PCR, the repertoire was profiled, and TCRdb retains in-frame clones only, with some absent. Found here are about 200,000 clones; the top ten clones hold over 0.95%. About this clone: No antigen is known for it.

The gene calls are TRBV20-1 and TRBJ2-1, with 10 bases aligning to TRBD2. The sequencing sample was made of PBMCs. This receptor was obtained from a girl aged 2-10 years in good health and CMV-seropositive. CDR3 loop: CSALLAGVWFF. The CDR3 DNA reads TGCAGTGCACTCCTAGCGGGAGTTTGGTTCTTC.